This T cell receptor beta chain was captured by sequencing in a study of blood T cell repertoires in COVID-19. Study at large: Donors in the United States, Italy and Spain gave samples during acute or convalescent COVID-19.

CDR3 length: 17 amino acids. J was trimmed by 3 bases and V by 5 bases; bases with no gene match: 13. Germline lookup yields CDR1 LGHDT and CDR2 YNNKEL (reference sequence). Original methodology: Reference gene primer amplification gave nucleated cell count estimates. Some clones are missing from TCRdb's copy, which holds only in-frame ones; the method was immunoSEQ multiplex PCR. V and J calls and clone size follow that table, whereas D and trimming were derived from the DNA. Here the sample spans some 90,000 clones, 89% being singletons. The source is a man aged 45-65 years with COVID-19, enrolled during active disease. V and J are TRBV3-1 (or the pseudogene TRBV3-2) and TRBJ1-2, with TRBD1 matching 9 bases. The sample comprised peripheral blood. The CDR3 here is CASSGGRHRGRDYGYTF. In nucleotides, the CDR3 is TGTGCCAGCAGCGGAGGCCGCCACAGGGGGCGAGACTATGGCTACACCTTC.